This T cell receptor beta chain appears in the sequencing data of a study of blood T cell repertoires in COVID-19. Study at large: The United States, Italy and Spain were the sources of the acute and convalescent COVID-19 samples.

Original methodology: How many nucleated cells were present was estimated from reference gene primer amplification. The repertoire was sequenced with immunoSEQ multiplex PCR; TCRdb's copy has only in-frame clones and lacks some. V and J calls plus clone size are reproduced from that table; the DNA served to infer D and trimming. The profile shows just over 250,000 clones, about 89% of them singletons. This CDR3 spans 15 amino acids. Sample: peripheral blood. The V gene is TRBV21-1, the J gene TRBJ2-1; TRBD2, the table's D call, was not compared with the DNA. TRBV21-1 is shown as a pseudogene. The clonotype originates from a woman aged 50 to 60 with acute or convalescent COVID-19. The CDR3 loop reads CASSKKTRGPNEQFF. CDR3 DNA sequence: TGTGCCAGCAGCAAAAAAACTCGGGGTCCCAATGAGCAGTTCTTC.